Presented here are 25 T cell receptor beta chains from one specimen sequenced in a study of blood T cell repertoires in COVID-19. Assay: immunoSEQ multiplex PCR; the TCRdb copy retains only in-frame clones and omits some. The sample yields 70,000 to 75,000 clones, around 80% seen once. Material: peripheral blood. The receptors originated from a man between 60 and 70 years old with active or convalescent COVID-19.

This clone was counted only a few times. This chain links TRBV19 with TRBJ2-2; perhaps TRBD1 as D (5 bases). Trimming took 4 bases from V and 4 from J, leaving 7 bases between them. Germline CDR1 LNHDA, CDR2 SQIVND (reference sequence). The CDR3 has 13 residues. The CDR3, as DNA: TGTGCCAGTAGTACAGGGCCCACCGGGGAGCTGTTTTTT. It encodes CASSTGPTGELFF.

There are a few counts of this clone. The chain joins TRBV20-1 to TRBJ2-5; 8 positions agree with TRBD2. From germline, CDR1 is DFQATT and CDR2 SNEGSKA (reference sequence). This CDR3 region has 14 residues. V dropped 3 bases and J dropped 5; count of bases not matched to a gene: 8. Here the CDR3 reads CSASGGGPWETQYF. The CDR3 DNA reads as TGCAGTGCTAGTGGCGGGGGGCCATGGGAGACCCAGTACTTC.

This clone was recorded only once. This rearrangement joins TRBV3-1 (or the pseudogene TRBV3-2) to TRBJ1-1; D perhaps matches TRBD1 (5 bases). The V gene lost 0 bases and the J gene lost 4 bases, with 9 bases spanning the gap. This CDR3 is 14 amino acids long. CDR1 is LGHDT, CDR2 YNNKEL, per germline (reference sequence). Written as DNA, the CDR3 is TGTGCCAGCAGCCAAGATACGGGGGGCACTGAAGCTTTCTTT. Translation: CASSQDTGGTEAFF.

This sequence joins TRBV14 and TRBJ2-7; D is ambiguous. V lost 4 bases and J 6 bases, leaving 10 bases between the germline ends. The CDR3 has 12 residues. Looked up from germline, CDR1 is SGHDN and CDR2 is FVKESK. The CDR3 DNA reads as TGTGCCAGCAGCCTAACCCGGAGCGAGCAGTACTTC. Protein product: CASSLTRSEQYF.

The chain employs TRBV5-1 and TRBJ2-5; maybe TRBD2 (6 bases). The V end lost 2 bases, the J end lost 4 bases, and 12 bases lay between the germline ends. The germline gives CDR1 SGHRS, CDR2 YFSETQ. This CDR3 is built from 14 residues. CDR3 residues: CASSLGTSLETQYF. The CDR3 DNA follows: TGCGCCAGCAGCTTAGGGACTTCCTTAGAGACCCAGTACTTC.

The chain joins TRBV6-2 or TRBV6-3 to TRBJ1-1; 7 nucleotides agree with TRBD1. Trimming cost V 2 bases and J 0 bases; bases outside gene matches: 12. Germline CDR1 MNHEY, CDR2 SVGEGT. The CDR3 length is 18 residues. CDR3 in DNA: TGTGCCAGCAGTTACCTCGGCAGGGGGATCCTCATGAACACTGAAGCTTTCTTT. Translated: CASSYLGRGILMNTEAFF.

The chain joins TRBV13 to TRBJ2-7; no clear D. The CDR3 has 13 residues. CDR1 and CDR2 (germline): PRHDT, FYEKMQ (reference sequence). The V gene lost 3 bases and the J gene lost 2 bases, with 8 bases spanning the gap. The CDR3 region is CASSLAGTYEQYF. CDR3 bases: TGTGCCAGCAGCTTGGCTGGTACCTACGAGCAGTACTTC.

The chain has TRBV3-1 (or the pseudogene TRBV3-2) and TRBJ1-4; D gene uncertain. The CDR3 is made up of 12 amino acids. Trimming removed 8 bases at V and 3 bases at J, with 7 bases between. Looked up from germline, CDR1 is LGHDT and CDR2 is YNNKEL (reference sequence). CDR3 loop: CASGQPNEKLFF. As DNA, the CDR3 is TGTGCCAGCGGGCAGCCTAATGAAAAACTGTTTTTT.

V gene TRBV5-1 combines with J gene TRBJ1-1; TRBD1 matches at 7 bases. Germline loops: CDR1 SGHRS, CDR2 YFSETQ. There are 12 residues in the CDR3. Unmatched junction bases numbered 5, after V lost 1 base and J lost 11 bases. In DNA form, the CDR3 reads TGCGCCAGCAGCTTGCGAGGGGGCTCGGCTTTCTTT. It encodes CASSLRGGSAFF.

This sequence joins TRBV11-1 and TRBJ1-1, with 10 bases lining up with TRBD1. The CDR3 covers 12 residues. V shed 8 bases, J shed 11 bases, and the junction held 8 bases outside the gene matches. Germline V CDR1 and CDR2: SGHAT, FQDESV (reference sequence). The CDR3 bases are TGTGCCAGCCGGGACAGGGGAATGTTTGCTTTCTTT. It translates to CASRDRGMFAFF.

This chain connects TRBV11-2 to TRBJ2-3, with TRBD2 identical over 7 bases. There are 16 residues in the CDR3. Trimming took 1 base from V and 3 from J; bases not matched to a gene: 7. Germline lookup yields CDR1 SGHAT and CDR2 FQNNGV. The CDR3 nucleotides read TGTGCCAGCAGCTTAGGGGCCTGGGGGGGTACAGATACGCAGTATTTT. The encoded protein is CASSLGAWGGTDTQYF.

This clone was counted between two and nine times. CDR3 in amino acids: CASSLRETPLYGYTF. The CDR3 nucleotides are TGTGCCAGCAGCTTACGCGAAACCCCCCTCTATGGCTACACCTTC. The J gene is TRBJ1-2, the V gene TRBV7-9; D unclear. CDR3 length equals 15 residues. The germline V gene encodes CDR1 SEHNR and CDR2 FQNEAQ (reference sequence). V dropped 2 bases and J dropped 4 bases, with 14 bases sitting between them.

The chain employs TRBV27 and TRBJ1-2, with D possibly TRBD1 on 6 matching bases. Looked up from germline, CDR1 is MNHEY and CDR2 is SMNVEV (reference sequence). The CDR3 has 15 residues. V dropped 6 bases and J dropped 2 bases, with 16 bases sitting between them. The CDR3 DNA reads TGTGCCAGCAGCCTTGGCGGGGGGCGAAACTATGGCTACACCTTC. Its protein product is CASSLGGGRNYGYTF.

The V call is TRBV5-6, the J call TRBJ1-1, with a weak D call TRBD1 (5 bases). The CDR3 is 15 amino acids. Germline values: CDR1 SGHDT, CDR2 YYEEEE. V gave up 3 bases and J gave up 3 bases, with 15 bases separating them. The CDR3 DNA is TGTGCCAGCAGCTGGGCGGGAGGGGCGCACACTGAAGCTTTCTTT. This translates into CASSWAGGAHTEAFF.

The chain joins TRBV3-1 (or the pseudogene TRBV3-2) to TRBJ1-2, with TRBD1 matching 7 bases. The CDR3 has 14 amino acids. The J segment lost 8 bases and the V segment lost 3 bases, leaving 9 bases of the junction unmatched. The V gene's germline CDR1 is LGHDT and CDR2 YNNKEL (reference sequence). CDR3 DNA: TGTGCCAGCAGCCACCGGCAGGGGGAGAGCGGCTACACCTTC. Translated: CASSHRQGESGYTF.

This clone has just one count. The V call is TRBV7-3, the J call TRBJ2-4; 7 nucleotides match TRBD1. Germline assignment: CDR1 SGHTA and CDR2 FQGTGA. With V trimmed by 5 bases and J by 8 bases, 6 bases remained unmatched. The CDR3 spans 13 residues. This CDR3 is CASSPRDRDIQYF. The CDR3 nucleotides are TGTGCCAGCAGCCCAAGAGACAGGGACATTCAGTACTTC.

V and J are TRBV7-9 and TRBJ2-7; TRBD1 matches 7 bases. The CDR3 has 14 amino acids. With 5 bases clipped from V and 6 bases from J, the junction kept 10 bases outside the gene matches. Germline V CDR1 and CDR2: SEHNR, FQNEAQ (reference sequence). The CDR3 bases are TGTGCCAGCAGCCAAGACAGGGTTCGCCTCGAGCAGTACTTC. It yields the protein CASSQDRVRLEQYF. The full variable domain, in which reference TRBV7-9 and TRBJ2-7 provide the parts outside the CDR3, is DTGVSQNPRHKITKRGQNVTFRCDPISEHNRLYWYRQTLGQGPEFLTYFQNEAQLEKSRLLSDRFSAERPKGSFSTLEIQRTEQGDSAMYLCASSQDRVRLEQYFGPGTRLTVT.

This clone was seen once. V and J are TRBV18 and TRBJ2-5; D ambiguous. The CDR3 is 11 residues long. Trimming pared 6 bases from V and 1 base from J, leaving 3 bases between. Germline CDR1 KGHSH, CDR2 LQKENI. CDR3 sequence: CASSAQETQYF. CDR3 coding DNA: TGTGCCAGCTCGGCCCAAGAGACCCAGTACTTC.

The chain recombines TRBV6-5 with TRBJ1-6, with D possibly being TRBD1 (6 bases). Trimming took off 0 bases at V and 7 bases at J, with 13 bases between the two ends. The CDR3 extends over 16 amino acids. CDR1 is MNHEY, CDR2 SVGAGI, per germline. CDR3 protein: CASSYSGAGDNSPLHF. As DNA, the CDR3 is TGTGCCAGCAGTTACTCGGGTGCAGGGGACAATTCACCCCTCCACTTT.

V and J are TRBV7-2 and TRBJ1-4, with 9 bases matching TRBD1. CDR1 and CDR2 (germline): SGHTA, FQGNSA. Unmatched junction bases numbered 3, after V lost 6 bases and J lost 1 base. The CDR3 has 15 residues. CDR3 sequence reads: CASREGQGTNEKLFF. The DNA for the CDR3 is TGTGCCAGCAGAGAGGGACAGGGAACTAATGAAAAACTGTTTTTT. The whole variable domain, filled in from reference TRBV7-2 and TRBJ1-4, reads GAGVSQSPSNKVTEKGKDVELRCDPISGHTALYWYRQSLGQGLEFLIYFQGNSAPDKSGLPSDRFSAERTGGSVSTLTIQRTQQEDSAVYLCASREGQGTNEKLFFGSGTQLSVL.

V gene TRBV19 combines with J gene TRBJ1-1; D is ambiguous. Germline values: CDR1 LNHDA, CDR2 SQIVND (reference sequence). V was cut by 3 bases and J by 1 base, with 15 bases left in between. CDR3 length: 16 residues. The CDR3 is CASSIPAGRANTEAFF. The CDR3 DNA reads as TGTGCCAGTAGTATTCCGGCGGGGAGGGCGAACACTGAAGCTTTCTTT. Based on the CDR3 plus reference TRBV19 and TRBJ1-1, the full variable domain is DGGITQSPKYLFRKEGQNVTLSCEQNLNHDAMYWYRQDPGQGLRLIYYSQIVNDFQKGDIAEGYSVSREKKESFPLTVTSAQKNPTAFYLCASSIPAGRANTEAFFGQGTRLTVV.

The rearrangement links TRBV7-3 to TRBJ1-1, with D possibly matching TRBD1 (5 bases). Trimming cost V 3 bases and J 5 bases, with 13 bases left between them. CDR1 and CDR2 from the germline V gene are SGHTA and FQGTGA. The CDR3 is made up of 14 amino acids. The DNA of the CDR3 is TGTGCCAGCAGCTTTGGGGCGGTTAAGACTGAAGCTTTCTTT. Translated: CASSFGAVKTEAFF.

The chain uses TRBV2 and TRBJ2-7, with D perhaps matching TRBD1 (5 bases). V lost 4 bases and J 2 bases, leaving 9 bases between the germline ends. The CDR3 extends over 13 amino acids. Looked up from germline, CDR1 is SNHLY and CDR2 is FYNNEI. CDR3 bases: TGTGCCAGCAGTGTGGGGCGACCCTACGAGCAGTACTTC. Protein product: CASSVGRPYEQYF.

This rearrangement joins TRBV6-4 to TRBJ1-2; D perhaps matches TRBD1 (6 bases). The CDR3 covers 13 residues. With 10 bases removed from V and 5 bases from J, the gap between germline ends came to 17 bases. Germline CDR1 MRHNA, CDR2 SNTAGT. The CDR3 coding sequence is TGTGCCACCAGACAGGAGGGCAGTTATGGCTACACCTTC. Its translation: CATRQEGSYGYTF.

The chain joins TRBV5-5 to TRBJ1-2, with 8 bases fitting TRBD1. Unmatched junction bases numbered 11, after V lost 6 bases and J lost 7 bases. There are 14 residues in the CDR3. CDR1 is SGHKS, CDR2 YYEKEE, per germline (reference sequence). The CDR3: CASTPTGAIGGYTF. The DNA for the CDR3 is TGTGCCAGCACACCGACAGGGGCAATTGGTGGCTACACCTTC.